This T cell receptor (beta chain) was found in a study of graft-versus-host responses after intestinal transplantation. Turning to the study itself: Among the recipients, transplants were multivisceral, liver-intestinal, or isolated intestinal. Recipients across the board were started on anti-thymocyte globulin induction, then kept on tacrolimus and steroids for around three years.

TCRdb's copy holds only in-frame clones and misses some; the assay was immunoSEQ multiplex PCR. The data contain some 18,000 clones, roughly four fifths of them singletons. The V gene's germline CDR1 is SGHDT and CDR2 YYEEEE. Trimming took 3 bases from V and 5 from J; bases not matched to a gene: 7. This CDR3 has 15 residues. The TCR sequence derives from a human patient who received an intestinal transplant, so some T cells may come from the graft donor. The sample consisted of PBMCs, taken 14 days after transplant. This rearrangement joins TRBV5-6 to TRBJ1-1; 10 bases are shared with TRBD1. As DNA, the CDR3 is TGTGCCAGCAGCTCGGGACAGGGGCCGGGGACTGAAGCTTTCTTT. Its protein is CASSSGQGPGTEAFF.